This T cell receptor beta chain originates from a study of vaccination effects on CD4 cells after COVID-19. There are 18 residues in the CDR3. Trimming took 0 bases from V and 0 from J; bases not matched to a gene: 3. Germline V gene sequence: CDR1 SGHNT, CDR2 YYREEE (reference sequence). This clone showed up just a few times. Its antigen is undetermined. Overall study findings and caveats: Early post-infection timepoints were missing from the study, which also had few convalescent patients.

This table comes from immunoSEQ multiplex PCR, and its TCRdb copy is limited to in-frame clones, with some not included. The sample carries about 46,000 clones, around three quarters recorded once. Within the ViraFEST assay, antigen-specific CD4+ T cells underwent expansion with viral peptide pools prior to sequencing. Scientists isolated CD4+ T cells after a roughly nine-day culture period ended. Either the BNT162b2 or mRNA-1273 vaccine was given to participants in two doses. It was on days 3 and 7 that half the medium was replaced with IL-2 medium. The sequence was collected from a human donor who received a COVID-19 vaccine. The genes are TRBV5-4 and TRBJ2-2; 12 bases line up with TRBD2. This specimen consisted of CD4+ T cells from PBMCs cultured with HCoV-OC43 spike peptides, obtained after COVID-19 vaccination. Subset: HCoV-OC43 spike overlapping peptide pool stimulation. The CDR3 loop is CASSLASSGRANTGELFF. In DNA form, the CDR3 reads TGTGCCAGCAGCTTGGCGTCTAGCGGGAGGGCGAACACCGGGGAGCTGTTTTTT.